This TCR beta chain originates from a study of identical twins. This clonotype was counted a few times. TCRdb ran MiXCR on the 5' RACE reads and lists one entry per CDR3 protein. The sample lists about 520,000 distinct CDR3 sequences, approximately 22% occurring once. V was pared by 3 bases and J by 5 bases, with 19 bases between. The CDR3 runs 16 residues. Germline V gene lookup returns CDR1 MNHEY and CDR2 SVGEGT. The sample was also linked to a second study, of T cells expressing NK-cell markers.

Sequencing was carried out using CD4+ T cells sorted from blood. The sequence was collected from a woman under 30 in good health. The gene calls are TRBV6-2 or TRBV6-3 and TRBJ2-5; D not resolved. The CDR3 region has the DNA TGTGCCAGCAGTTATTACTCGCTAAACTCTGCGGAGACCCAGTACTTC. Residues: CASSYYSLNSAETQYF.